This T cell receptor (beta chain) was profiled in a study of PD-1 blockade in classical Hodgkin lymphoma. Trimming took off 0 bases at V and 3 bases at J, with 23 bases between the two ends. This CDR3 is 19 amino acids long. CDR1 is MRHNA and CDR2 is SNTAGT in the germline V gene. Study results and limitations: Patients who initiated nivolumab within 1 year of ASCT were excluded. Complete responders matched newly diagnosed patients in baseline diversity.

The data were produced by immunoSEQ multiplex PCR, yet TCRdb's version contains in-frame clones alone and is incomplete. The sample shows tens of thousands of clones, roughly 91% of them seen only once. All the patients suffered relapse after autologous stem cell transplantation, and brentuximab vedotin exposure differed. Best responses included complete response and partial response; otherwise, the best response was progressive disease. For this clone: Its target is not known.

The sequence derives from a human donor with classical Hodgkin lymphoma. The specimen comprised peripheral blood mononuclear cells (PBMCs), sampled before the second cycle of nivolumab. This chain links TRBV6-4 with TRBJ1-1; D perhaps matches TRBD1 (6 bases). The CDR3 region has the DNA TGTGCCAGCAGTGACTCTTTCGGGGACAACGAACTGAGGGACACTGAAGCTTTCTTT. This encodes CASSDSFGDNELRDTEAFF.